This T cell receptor beta chain originates from a study of cytomegalovirus exposure and HLA in healthy donors. Study-level findings and limits: High sensitivity and specificity were reportedly achieved when the classifier diagnosed cytomegalovirus status.

Trimming removed 7 bases from V and 5 bases from J; junction bases left unmatched: 3. Germline assignment: CDR1 SQVTM and CDR2 ANQGSEA. This CDR3 has 12 amino acids. PCR employed 60 Vbeta and 13 Jbeta primers. TCRdb keeps only in-frame clones here, not all; method: immunoSEQ multiplex PCR. The sample shows 100,000 to 150,000 clones, 78% of them seen only once. In this sample, this clone turned up once. Its specificity is unknown. The clonotype originates from a woman between 18 and 29 years old in good health and CMV-seronegative. Material: PBMCs. V and J are TRBV29-1 and TRBJ1-1; TRBD1 agrees at 11 bases. Here the CDR3 DNA reads TGCAGCGCTGGGACAGGGGGGACTGAAGCTTTCTTT. Encoded protein: CSAGTGGTEAFF.